This is a list of T cell receptor beta chains from one sample in a study of cytomegalovirus exposure and HLA in healthy donors. The table came from immunoSEQ multiplex PCR; TCRdb's copy has only in-frame clones and leaves some out. The table shows about 89,000 clones, with around 80% occurring only once. Sequenced sample: PBMCs. These receptors were collected from a man aged 25-45 years in good health and CMV-seronegative. Both conserved end residues are trimmed from each CDR3. Clone size is stated in some rows and not others, as once, few, many or a class when expanded.

TRBJ2-7 - 11 TRBV10-3 AISDRPIYEQY
TRBJ2-4 - 13 TRBV29-1 SVCRGDVAKNIQY
TRBJ1-1 - 12 TRBV5-1 ASSPDGQGTEAF
TRBJ1-1 once 13 TRBV5-6 ASSLVAGQATEAF
TRBJ2-1 - 15 TRBV2 ASSREGVGQGMNEQF
TRBJ2-7 - 12 TRBV28 ASRGASSTYEQY
TRBJ2-7 - 12 TRBV19 ASSSGTGTYEQY
TRBJ2-5 - 12 TRBV6-5 ASTSSGAQETQY
TRBJ1-4 - 13 TRBV7-2 ASSLATQGGEKLF
TRBJ1-2 - 12 TRBV7-2 ASSLGQAHYGYT